The 7 T cell receptor beta chains in this list originate from one sample, sequenced in a study of regulatory T cells in long-lasting Graves disease (dated by TCRdb to the early 2020s). Library preparation used multiplex PCR. Sequenced on an Illumina HiSeq 4000. iRepertoire HTBI primers and Arm-PCR amplification of CDR3 regions were used to construct TCR beta libraries. Through fastp at Q25 and MiXCR, TCRdb rebuilt clones from the public reads, retaining in-frame beta chains. For every CDR3 protein sequence, its rows merge into one entry that carries the most common genes and DNA. In all, the sample holds a few hundred thousand distinct CDR3 sequences, and about a quarter of those were seen once. About a quarter of the sample rests with the top ten. The intended sense of this specimen's time point label: persistent/refractory GD, antithyroid drugs over 5 years with positive TRAb. RNA was extracted from PBMCs in TRIzol for both TCR sequencing and RNA sequencing.

The sequences come from peripheral blood mononuclear cells (PBMCs), collected when the disease was refractory, from a patient treated with antithyroid drugs. These receptors came from a female donor with Graves disease.

With regard to this clonotype: This likely stems from a read error, as it lies one base from a far larger clone. V gene TRBV12-3 or TRBV12-4 combines with J gene TRBJ2-7; TRBD1 agrees at 9 bases. The CDR3 contains 13 residues. This chain's CDR3 is CASSSTGGYGQYF. The CDR3 DNA is TGTGCCAGCAGCTCCACAGGGGGCTACGGGCAGTACTTC.

This clonotype was detected a few times. V and J are TRBV6-1 and TRBJ2-5, with 12 bases aligning to TRBD2. The trim removed 8 bases at V and 2 bases at J, leaving 3 bases unmatched. In germline, CDR1 is MNHNS, CDR2 SASEGT. The CDR3 runs 14 residues. The CDR3 DNA reads as TGTGCCAGCCTCGGGACTAGCGGGCAAGAGACCCAGTACTTC. Translating gives CASLGTSGQETQYF.

This clonotype was counted only a few times. The chain is built from TRBV5-1 and TRBJ2-5, with 10 bases identical to TRBD1. The CDR3 length is 16 residues. Germline-derived CDR1 and CDR2 are SGHRS and YFSETQ. V gave up 0 bases and J gave up 5 bases; unmatched junction bases: 7. Here the CDR3 DNA reads TGCGCCAGCAGCTTGGCGACGACAGGGGGCTTCGAGACCCAGTACTTC. Its protein product is CASSLATTGGFETQYF.

This chain joins TRBV9 and TRBJ2-7, with D tentatively TRBD2 (7 bases). This CDR3 is built from 16 residues. Deletions cut 4 bases from V and 3 bases from J, with 20 bases between. Germline loops: CDR1 SGDLS, CDR2 YYNGEE. CDR3 DNA sequence: TGTGCCAGCAGCCGGGGAGGGGGACTACAAGACTACGAGCAGTACTTC. Translated, it gives CASSRGGGLQDYEQYF.

This clonotype appeared many times. This chain links TRBV11-2 with TRBJ1-2; tentatively, D is TRBD1 (6 bases). The CDR3 sequence is 13 residues long. Per the germline V gene, CDR1 is SGHAT and CDR2 is FQNNGV. V lost 5 bases to trimming and J lost 7 bases, with 14 bases between them. The CDR3 spells CASSRGGGLGYTF. CDR3 nucleotide sequence: TGTGCCAGCAGCCGAGGGGGGGGTCTTGGCTACACCTTC.

The genes are TRBV12-3 or TRBV12-4 and TRBJ1-6, with no clear D. V lost 6 bases and J 7 bases, leaving 13 bases between the germline ends. The CDR3 is 14 residues long. For the CDR3, the DNA is TGTGCCAGCAGCGCCGCGGGGTGGAATTCACCCCTCCACTTT. Amino acid sequence: CASSAAGWNSPLHF.

This clonotype was seen at least ten times. This chain links TRBV11-2 with TRBJ2-7; D possibly corresponds to TRBD2 (6 bases). Germline V lookup: CDR1 SGHAT, CDR2 FQNNGV. V lost 5 bases, J lost 6 bases, and 14 bases lay in between. The CDR3 is 13 amino acids. CDR3 nucleotides: TGTGCCAGCAGCGTGTCTAGCGTAGCCGAGCAGTACTTC. Its protein is CASSVSSVAEQYF.